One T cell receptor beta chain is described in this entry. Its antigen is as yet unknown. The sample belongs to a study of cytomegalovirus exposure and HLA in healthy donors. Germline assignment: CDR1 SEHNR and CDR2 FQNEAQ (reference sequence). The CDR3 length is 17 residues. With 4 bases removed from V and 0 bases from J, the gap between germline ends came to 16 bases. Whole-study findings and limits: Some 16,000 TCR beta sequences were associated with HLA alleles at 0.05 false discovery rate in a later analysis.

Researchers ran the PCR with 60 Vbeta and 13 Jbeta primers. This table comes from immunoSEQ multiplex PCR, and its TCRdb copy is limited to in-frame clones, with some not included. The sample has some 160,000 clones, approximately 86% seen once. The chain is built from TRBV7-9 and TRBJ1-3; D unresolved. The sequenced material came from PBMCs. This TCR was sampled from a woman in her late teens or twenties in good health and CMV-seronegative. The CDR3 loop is CASSSLGLRNSGNTIYF. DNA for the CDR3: TGTGCCAGCAGCTCCTTAGGACTCAGGAACTCTGGAAACACCATATATTTT. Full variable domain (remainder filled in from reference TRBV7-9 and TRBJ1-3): DTGVSQNPRHKITKRGQNVTFRCDPISEHNRLYWYRQTLGQGPEFLTYFQNEAQLEKSRLLSDRFSAERPKGSFSTLEIQRTEQGDSAMYLCASSSLGLRNSGNTIYFGEGSWLTVV.